This T cell receptor (beta chain) was sequenced for a study of T cells in Graves' hyperthyroidism and ophthalmopathy (dated by TCRdb to between 2019 and 2020). As for the study more broadly: Peripheral blood was collected at initial diagnosis, before any treatment. A discovery cohort of about a hundred patients, fewer than 50 with Graves' ophthalmopathy and 55 to 60 with stable Graves' hyperthyroidism, was used to find distinguishing TCR V-J signatures. Once sampling was done, hyperthyroidism patients were given methimazole at a starting dose of 30 mg daily, whereas ophthalmopathy patients were given high-dose intravenous methylprednisolone. The roughly 100 discovery patients were randomly divided into training and test sets at a 7:3 ratio. The paper describes TCR Vbeta CDR3 sequencing of 120 to 150 peripheral blood samples, made up of 43 ophthalmopathy patients, 70 to 75 hyperthyroidism patients and 17 progressor patients. Whether ophthalmopathy could be predicted prospectively was tested in an independent validation cohort made up of roughly 19 hyperthyroidism patients plus 17 patients who later progressed to ophthalmopathy. In addition, the study compared T-cell repertoires in thyroid tissue and in blood from six Graves' hyperthyroidism patients. What the work shows at the level of the full study, not this receptor alone: Most expanded thyroid clonotypes (frequency above 0.001) were also detected in blood, suggesting blood repertoires may reflect thyroid immune responses. In cross-validation, a model built on a 13 V-J signature told ophthalmopathy apart from stable hyperthyroidism with approximately 90% sensitivity and about 81% specificity, and in testing the same model reached 80%/75%. During validation, the model predicted progression to ophthalmopathy a median of approximately 7 months ahead of onset, with almost 71% sensitivity and under 85% specificity. Sample size was not statistically predetermined, and blinding of investigators to group allocation was not performed.

V trim: 6 bases; J trim: 0 bases; unmatched bases: 3. CDR1 DFQATT and CDR2 SNEGSKA are derived from the germline V gene (reference sequence). The CDR3 has 14 amino acids, counting the end cysteine and phenylalanine. CDR3 DNA is the only sequence kept; it has 42 bases, read in frame from the first base. Points on this clonotype: Its antigen has not been determined. Base qualities are not provided; no much larger clone lies one nucleotide away.

Moderately to severely active disease, a Clinical Activity Score of at least 3, a NOSPECS grade of at least 4, and a duration under 3 months were present in ophthalmopathy patients. Exclusion was applied to patients with uncontrolled infections, other autoimmune diseases, pregnancy or lactation. Clinical symptoms, serum thyroxine and TRAb, thyroid ultrasound, and orbital computed tomography formed the basis for the diagnoses. PBMCs were isolated from more than 8 ml of fresh peripheral blood by Ficoll-Paque density gradient centrifugation. Total RNA was extracted with Trizol reagent, and quality was checked on an Agilent 2100 Bioanalyzer. Amplification of TCR beta CDR3 regions was carried out from RNA transcripts. The TCR CDR3 was subjected to a first round of RT-PCR using the HTBI primer set and the Qiagen OneStep RT-PCR kit. Libraries were constructed in a second round of multiplex PCR, after which size selection and purification were performed. Libraries were sequenced paired-end with 100 bp reads on an Illumina HiSeq2000. As for the authors' bioinformatics: SOAPnuke was used to process the raw data, removing reads that contained adapters or uncalled bases, had a mean Phred below 15, or lacked an exact match to the constant primer or identifier. COPE v1.2.5 was used to merge high-quality paired reads, and clonotypes were defined as unique nucleotide sequences. MiTCR v1.1 was used to align clonotypes to the IMGT TRBV, TRBD and TRBJ reference segments. Only V-J combinations with frequency above 0.0001, covering 99% to 99.2% of repertoires, were analysed. A TCS score was defined as the ratio of F50 (clonal expansion) to E x V (chaos), with BLOSUM62-based TCRdist applied between CDR3 peptides within each V-J. Welch's t-statistics and random forest reduced around 510 V-J features to 10 to 15, which were used in a naive Bayes classifier (R e1071). TCRdb redid the processing of the public reads, applying fastp at Q25 and MiXCR, and retained in-frame beta chains. All rows with the same CDR3 protein become a single entry with the most common DNA and genes. TCRdb, rather than the study authors, made the V and J calls. The table for this sample lists hundreds of thousands of distinct CDR3 sequences; nearly 20% of them were counted only once. The top ten clones comprise 40% to 50% of the sample.

The receptor chain draws on TRBV20-1 and TRBJ2-2, with 8 bases in between that match TRBD1. This TCR derives from a man aged 35 to 55 with Graves' ophthalmopathy. The sample was blood. The CDR3 amino acid sequence is: CSALTGANTGELFF. The nucleotide sequence reads as follows: TGCAGTGCCCTGACAGGGGCGAACACCGGGGAGCTGTTTTTT.